This record covers a single T cell receptor beta chain. This clone's antigen is unknown. Qualities for individual bases were not recorded, and no much larger clone is one base off. For CDR1 and CDR2, the germline V gene (reference sequence) lists LNHDA and SQIVND. The CDR3 contains 14 residues, cysteine and phenylalanine counted. Left in the record is the CDR3 DNA by itself, 42 bases read in frame from the first base. From V the trimming removes 4 bases and from J it removes 7 bases, while the gene matches leave 5 bases of the junction unaccounted for. The sample belongs to a study of control samples from healthy donors and cancer patients (TCRdb year 2020). The method behind the library was the immunoSEQ multiplex PCR assay. This is the immuneACCESS table as TCRdb keeps it, with only in-frame sequences that have V and J called. A part of the clones is gone; compared with another copy, unresolved V genes explain less than half, and the rest is unexplained. For this sample there are tens of thousands of clones; 95% to 97% appear just once. Of the sample, under 2% is held by the ten largest clones.

The sequence is built from TRBV19 and TRBJ1-4; 8 bases in between match TRBD1. The sequenced material came from blood. The sequence derives from a woman between 25 and 40 years old in good health. The CDR3 here reads CASSTQGTGEKLFF. The nucleotide sequence reads as follows: TGTGCCAGTAGTACCCAAGGGACAGGTGAAAAACTGTTTTTT.